The 5 T cell receptor beta chains presented below share a single source sample, sequenced in a study of T cells in Graves' hyperthyroidism and ophthalmopathy. Amplification of TCR beta CDR3 regions was performed using RNA transcripts as template. Carried out on the TCR CDR3, a first-round RT-PCR used the HTBI primer set. Using its own MiXCR run on the multiplex PCR reads, TCRdb lists one record per CDR3 protein. The table records about 590,000 distinct CDR3 sequences, about 14% of them present only once. The material sequenced was blood. Every receptor here comes from a woman younger than 30 with Graves' ophthalmopathy.

This clonotype was found many times. The chain uses TRBV27 and TRBJ2-3, with D perhaps TRBD2 (7 bases). Trimming left V 8 bases short and J 8 bases short, with 23 bases between. Germline V gene data show CDR1 as MNHEY and CDR2 as SMNVEV (reference sequence). CDR3 length: 15 residues. CDR3: CASSLVGGRSVTQYF. CDR3 bases: TGTGCCAGCTCCCTAGTGGGGGGGCGTTCGGTTACGCAGTATTTT.

This clonotype was recorded many times. The chain has TRBV27 and TRBJ2-3; D gene uncertain. V dropped 1 base and J dropped 0 bases, with 20 bases sitting between them. Looked up from germline, CDR1 is MNHEY and CDR2 is SMNVEV (reference sequence). CDR3 length: 19 residues. The CDR3 DNA reads as TGTGCCAGCAGTTTATTGCCGGCGGCGTCAGGAACGAGCACAGATACGCAGTATTTT. This encodes CASSLLPAASGTSTDTQYF.

This clonotype was detected only a few times. The rearrangement links TRBV27 to TRBJ1-5; D is perhaps TRBD1 (5 bases). Deletions cut 5 bases from V and 4 bases from J, with 18 bases between. Germline CDR1 is MNHEY and CDR2 is SMNVEV (reference sequence). The CDR3 has 16 residues. Written as DNA, the CDR3 is TGTGCCAGCAGTCCCTGGACATTATCCCAGAATCAGCCCCAGCATTTT. This sequence encodes CASSPWTLSQNQPQHF.

This clonotype has a count of ten or more. The chain recombines TRBV7-9 with TRBJ2-7; tentatively, D is TRBD2 (5 bases). Germline V CDR1 and CDR2: SEHNR, FQNEAQ (reference sequence). V lost 5 bases to trimming and J lost 0 bases, with 17 bases between them. This CDR3 has 16 amino acids. CDR3 nucleotide sequence: TGTGCCAGCAGCGGTAGCGTAGGTATAAGCTCCTACGAGCAGTACTTC. Encoded protein: CASSGSVGISSYEQYF.

The chain carries TRBV20-1 and TRBJ2-7; TRBD2 agrees at 9 bases. This CDR3 contains 17 residues. Germline V gene sequence: CDR1 DFQATT, CDR2 SNEGSKA (reference sequence). J was trimmed by 7 bases and V by 1 base; bases with no gene match: 17. The CDR3, as DNA: TGCAGTGCTAGAGGCTCATGGGCCGGCGGGAGGGCGCGGGAGCAGTACTTC. Translation: CSARGSWAGGRAREQYF.